The 7 T cell receptor beta chains listed next were all sequenced from one sample in a study of PD-1 blockade in classical Hodgkin lymphoma. Every patient was affected by relapse after autologous stem cell transplantation, while exposure to brentuximab vedotin was not uniform. Sequencing was performed with immunoSEQ multiplex PCR; in TCRdb, only in-frame clones are kept and a portion is missing. The sample consists of roughly 100,000 clones, around 89% of them appearing once. Sequences were derived from peripheral blood mononuclear cells (PBMCs), sampled before the second cycle of nivolumab. The receptors stem from a human donor with classical Hodgkin lymphoma.

The chain couples TRBV7-2 to TRBJ1-5, with 7 bases fitting TRBD1. CDR1 SGHTA and CDR2 FQGNSA come from the germline V gene. The CDR3 spans 15 residues. The V gene end was trimmed by 4 bases and the J gene end by 5 bases; junction bases not matched to a gene: 8. The chain's CDR3 is CASSSTWDRYQPQHF. The CDR3 nucleotides are TGTGCCAGCAGCTCAACCTGGGACAGATATCAGCCCCAGCATTTT. Full variable domain (rest looked up from reference TRBV7-2 and TRBJ1-5): GAGVSQSPSNKVTEKGKDVELRCDPISGHTALYWYRQSLGQGLEFLIYFQGNSAPDKSGLPSDRFSAERTGGSVSTLTIQRTQQEDSAVYLCASSSTWDRYQPQHFGDGTRLSIL.

V gene TRBV19 combines with J gene TRBJ1-2, with D unresolved. This CDR3 comprises 15 residues. CDR1 LNHDA and CDR2 SQIVND come from the germline V gene (reference sequence). The germline V and J ends were trimmed by 2 bases and 4 bases, with 14 bases remaining between them. The chain's CDR3 is CASSIKAGPIYGYTF. CDR3 coding DNA: TGTGCCAGTAGTATAAAGGCAGGCCCAATCTATGGCTACACCTTC.

This chain joins TRBV28 and TRBJ2-1; D is unclear. Trimming removed 8 bases from V and 5 bases from J, with 7 bases in between. The CDR3 is 11 amino acids. Germline V gene lookup returns CDR1 MDHEN and CDR2 SYDVKM. CDR3 DNA: TGTGCCAGCGTCGCGGACAATGAGCAGTTCTTC. Translation: CASVADNEQFF.

The sample holds one count of this clone. The chain joins TRBV19 to TRBJ2-2; 9 bases align to TRBD2. CDR1 is LNHDA and CDR2 is SQIVND in the germline V gene (reference sequence). The CDR3 is made up of 16 amino acids. The V segment lost 2 bases and the J segment 2 bases; nucleotides outside the gene matches: 3. The DNA of the CDR3 is TGTGCCAGTAGTATATTAGCGGGGGATAACACCGGGGAGCTGTTTTTT. It translates to CASSILAGDNTGELFF.

The chain is built from TRBV7-3 and TRBJ2-7; D ambiguous. Trimming removed 2 bases from V and 4 bases from J, with 12 bases in between. Germline-derived CDR1 and CDR2 are SGHTA and FQGTGA. The CDR3 contains 14 residues. CDR3 nucleotides: TGTGCCAGCAGCTTAGGCGCCACCTTTTACGAGCAGTACTTC. Amino acids: CASSLGATFYEQYF.

The chain employs TRBV7-6 and TRBJ2-7; 7 positions agree with TRBD1. The length of the CDR3 is 14 residues. The V and J ends lost 5 bases and 9 bases, in that order; junction bases with no gene match: 13. Germline loops: CDR1 SGHVS, CDR2 FNYEAQ. The CDR3 region is CASSQTGTVWGQYF. DNA of the CDR3: TGTGCCAGCAGCCAAACCGGGACAGTATGGGGGCAGTACTTC.

This clone was seen a single time. This chain joins TRBV27 and TRBJ1-2; unclear D gene. The CDR3 length is 14 residues. V lost 0 bases and J lost 4, with 9 bases in between. Germline values: CDR1 MNHEY, CDR2 SMNVEV (reference sequence). CDR3 sequence: CASSLSATIYGYTF. The DNA of the CDR3 is TGTGCCAGCAGTTTATCGGCGACAATCTATGGCTACACCTTC.